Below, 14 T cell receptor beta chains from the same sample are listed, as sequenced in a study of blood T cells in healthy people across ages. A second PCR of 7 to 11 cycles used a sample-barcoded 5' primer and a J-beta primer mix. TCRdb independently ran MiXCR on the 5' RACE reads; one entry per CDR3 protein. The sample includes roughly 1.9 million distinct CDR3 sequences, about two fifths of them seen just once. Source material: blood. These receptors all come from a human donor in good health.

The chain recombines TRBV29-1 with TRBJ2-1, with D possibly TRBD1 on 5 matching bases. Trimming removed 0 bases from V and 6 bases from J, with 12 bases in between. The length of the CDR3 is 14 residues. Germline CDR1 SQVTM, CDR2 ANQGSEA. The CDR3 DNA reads TGCAGCGTTGAAGAAGAACAGGCGCTCAATGAGCAGTTCTTC. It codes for CSVEEEQALNEQFF.

The CDR3 DNA sequence: TGCAGTGCTATCAGGGGTGGCTATGGCTACACCTTC. Translating gives CSAIRGGYGYTF. The rearrangement uses TRBV20-1 and TRBJ1-2; weak D call: TRBD1 (6 bases). The ends were cut back, 4 bases at V and 4 bases at J, with 10 bases in the middle. CDR3 length: 12 amino acids. The germline gives CDR1 DFQATT, CDR2 SNEGSKA (reference sequence).

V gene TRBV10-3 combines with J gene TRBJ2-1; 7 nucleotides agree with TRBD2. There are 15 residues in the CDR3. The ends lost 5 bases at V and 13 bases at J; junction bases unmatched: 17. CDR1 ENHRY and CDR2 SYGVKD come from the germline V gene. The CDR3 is CAISFGERGGETQFF. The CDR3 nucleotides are TGTGCCATCAGTTTCGGAGAGCGGGGAGGGGAGACCCAGTTCTTC.

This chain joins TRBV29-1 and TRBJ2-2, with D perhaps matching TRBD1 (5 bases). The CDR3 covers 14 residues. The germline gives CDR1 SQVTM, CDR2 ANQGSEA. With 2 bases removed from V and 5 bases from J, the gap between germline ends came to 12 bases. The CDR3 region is CSVEQGFSTGELFF. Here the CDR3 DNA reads TGCAGCGTTGAACAGGGTTTTTCGACCGGGGAGCTGTTTTTT.

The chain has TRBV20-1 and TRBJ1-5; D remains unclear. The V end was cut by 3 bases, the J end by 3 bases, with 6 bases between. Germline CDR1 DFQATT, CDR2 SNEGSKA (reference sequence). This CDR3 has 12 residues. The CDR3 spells CSARYLNQPQHF. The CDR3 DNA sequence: TGCAGTGCTAGGTACCTCAATCAGCCCCAGCATTTT.

The CDR3 protein is CSARDAGSSSYEQYF. In DNA, the CDR3 is TGCAGTGCTAGAGATGCAGGCTCGAGCTCCTACGAGCAGTACTTC. V is TRBV20-1 and J is TRBJ2-7; no clear D gene. There are 15 residues in the CDR3. Trimming pared 0 bases from V and 0 bases from J, leaving 12 bases between. The germline V gene has CDR1 DFQATT and CDR2 SNEGSKA (reference sequence).

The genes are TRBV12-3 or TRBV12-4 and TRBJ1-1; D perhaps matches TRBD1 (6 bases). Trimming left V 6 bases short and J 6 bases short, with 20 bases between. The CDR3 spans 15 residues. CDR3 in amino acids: CASRGQSGTGAEAFF. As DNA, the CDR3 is TGTGCCAGCAGAGGACAGTCCGGAACCGGGGCTGAAGCTTTCTTT.

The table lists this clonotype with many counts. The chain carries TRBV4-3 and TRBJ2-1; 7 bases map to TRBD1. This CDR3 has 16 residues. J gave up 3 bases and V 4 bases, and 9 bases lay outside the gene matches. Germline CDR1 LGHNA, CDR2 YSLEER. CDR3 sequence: CASSPQGGGLYNEQFF. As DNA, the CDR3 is TGCGCCAGCAGCCCCCAAGGGGGCGGCCTCTACAATGAGCAGTTCTTC.

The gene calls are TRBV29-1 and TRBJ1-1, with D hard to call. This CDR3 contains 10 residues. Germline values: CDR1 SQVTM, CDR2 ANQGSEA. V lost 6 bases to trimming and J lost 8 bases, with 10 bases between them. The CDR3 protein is CSVGGPEAFF. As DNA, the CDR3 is TGCAGCGTCGGCGGTCCGGAAGCTTTCTTT.

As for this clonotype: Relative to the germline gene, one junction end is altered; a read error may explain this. The CDR3 loop is CASGLGTGGYDGYTF. CDR3 sequence (DNA): TGTGCCAGCGGCTTAGGCACAGGGGGTTACGATGGCTACACCTTC. The V call is TRBV7-9, the J call TRBJ1-2; 8 bases align to TRBD1. Per germline, CDR1 SEHNR and CDR2 FQNEAQ (reference sequence). This CDR3 contains 15 residues.

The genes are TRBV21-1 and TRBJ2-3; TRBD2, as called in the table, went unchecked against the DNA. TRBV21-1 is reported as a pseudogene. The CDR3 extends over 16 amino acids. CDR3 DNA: TGTGCCAGCAGCGATAGGACTAGCGGTAGCGCAGATACGCAGTATTTT. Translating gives CASSDRTSGSADTQYF.

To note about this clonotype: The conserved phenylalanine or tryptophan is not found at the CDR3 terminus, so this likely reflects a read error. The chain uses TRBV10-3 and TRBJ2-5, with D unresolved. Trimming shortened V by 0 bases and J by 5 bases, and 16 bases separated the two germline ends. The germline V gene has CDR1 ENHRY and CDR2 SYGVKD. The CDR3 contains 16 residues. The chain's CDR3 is CAISESIEYSEETQYV. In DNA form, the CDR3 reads TGTGCCATCAGTGAGTCGATTGAGTACTCCGAGGAGACCCAGTACGTC.

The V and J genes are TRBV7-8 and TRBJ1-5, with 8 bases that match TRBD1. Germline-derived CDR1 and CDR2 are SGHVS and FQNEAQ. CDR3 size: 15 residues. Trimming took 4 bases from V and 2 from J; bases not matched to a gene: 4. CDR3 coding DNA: TGTGCCAGCAGCTCCCAGACAGGGGGCAATCAGCCCCAGCATTTT. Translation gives CASSSQTGGNQPQHF.

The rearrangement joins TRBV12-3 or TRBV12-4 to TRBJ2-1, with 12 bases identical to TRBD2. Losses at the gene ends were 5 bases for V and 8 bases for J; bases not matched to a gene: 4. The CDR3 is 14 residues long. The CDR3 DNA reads TGTGCCAGCAGTCCTAGCGGGGGGGCCGATGAGCAGTTCTTC. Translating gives CASSPSGGADEQFF.